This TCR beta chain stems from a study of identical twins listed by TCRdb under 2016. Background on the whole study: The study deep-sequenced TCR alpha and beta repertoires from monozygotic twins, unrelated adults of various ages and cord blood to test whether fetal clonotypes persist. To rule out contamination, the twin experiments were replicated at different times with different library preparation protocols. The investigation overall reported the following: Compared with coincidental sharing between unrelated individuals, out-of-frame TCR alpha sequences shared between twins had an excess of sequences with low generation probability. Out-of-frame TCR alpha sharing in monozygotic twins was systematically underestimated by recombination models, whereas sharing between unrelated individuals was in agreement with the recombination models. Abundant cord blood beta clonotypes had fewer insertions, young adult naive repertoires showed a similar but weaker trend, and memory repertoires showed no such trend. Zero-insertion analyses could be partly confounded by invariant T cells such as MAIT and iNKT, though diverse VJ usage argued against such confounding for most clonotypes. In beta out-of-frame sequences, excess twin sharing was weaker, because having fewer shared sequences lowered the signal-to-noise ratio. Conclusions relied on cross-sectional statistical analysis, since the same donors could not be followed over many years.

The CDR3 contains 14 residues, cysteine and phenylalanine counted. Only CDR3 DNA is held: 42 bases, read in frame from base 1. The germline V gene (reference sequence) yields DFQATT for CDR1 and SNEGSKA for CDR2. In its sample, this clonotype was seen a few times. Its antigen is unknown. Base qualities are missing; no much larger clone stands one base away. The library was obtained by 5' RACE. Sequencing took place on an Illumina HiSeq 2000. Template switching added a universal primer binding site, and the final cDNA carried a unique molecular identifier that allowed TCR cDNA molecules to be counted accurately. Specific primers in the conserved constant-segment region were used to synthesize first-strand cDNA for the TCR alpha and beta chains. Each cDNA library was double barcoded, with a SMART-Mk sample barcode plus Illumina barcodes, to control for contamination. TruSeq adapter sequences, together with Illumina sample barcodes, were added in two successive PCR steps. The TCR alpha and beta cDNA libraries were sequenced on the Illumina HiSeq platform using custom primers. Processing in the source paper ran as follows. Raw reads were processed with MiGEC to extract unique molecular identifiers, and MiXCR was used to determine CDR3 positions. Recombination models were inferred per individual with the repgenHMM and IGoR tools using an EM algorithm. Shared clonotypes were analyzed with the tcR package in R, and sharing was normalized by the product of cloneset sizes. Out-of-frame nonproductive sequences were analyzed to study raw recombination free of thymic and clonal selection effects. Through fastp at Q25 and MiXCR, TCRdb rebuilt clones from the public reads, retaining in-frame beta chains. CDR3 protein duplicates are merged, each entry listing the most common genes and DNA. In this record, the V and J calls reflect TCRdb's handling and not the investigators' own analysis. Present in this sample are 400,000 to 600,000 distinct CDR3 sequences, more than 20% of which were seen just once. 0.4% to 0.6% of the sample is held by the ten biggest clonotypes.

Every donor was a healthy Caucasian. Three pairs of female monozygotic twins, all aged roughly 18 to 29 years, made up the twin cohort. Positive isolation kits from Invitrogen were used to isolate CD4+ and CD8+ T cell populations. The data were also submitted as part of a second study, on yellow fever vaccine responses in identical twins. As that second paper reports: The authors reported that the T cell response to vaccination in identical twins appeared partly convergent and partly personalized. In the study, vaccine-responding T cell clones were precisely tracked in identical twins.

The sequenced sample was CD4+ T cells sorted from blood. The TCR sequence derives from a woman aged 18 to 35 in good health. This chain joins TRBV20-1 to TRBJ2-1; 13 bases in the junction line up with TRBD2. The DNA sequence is TGCTCGGGACTAGCGGGACCGAATTGGAATGAGCAGTTCTTC. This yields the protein CSGLAGPNWNEQFF.